One sample yielded the 3 T cell receptor beta chains listed below, sequenced in a study of somatic mutations in cytotoxic T cells in rheumatoid arthritis. The table came from immunoSEQ multiplex PCR; TCRdb's copy has only in-frame clones and leaves some out. The sample shows roughly 20,000 clones, 73% of them seen only once. Sequencing input: CD8+ T cells sorted from blood. The source is a woman between 55 and 75 years old in good health.

The chain couples TRBV2 to TRBJ2-7, with 8 bases fitting TRBD2. V was clipped by 8 bases and J by 6 bases; unmatched bases: 6. Germline CDR1 and CDR2: SNHLY and FYNNEI. The CDR3 is 12 amino acids. The CDR3 spells CASPARGGEQYF. CDR3 nucleotides: TGTGCCAGCCCAGCCCGGGGGGGCGAGCAGTACTTC.

V and J are TRBV9 and TRBJ2-1; 7 bases match TRBD2. Germline-derived CDR1 and CDR2 are SGDLS and YYNGEE. Germline trimming cut 4 bases from V and 10 bases from J; bases unmatched to any gene: 14. CDR3 size: 15 residues. The CDR3 loop reads CASSPSGTRSREQFF. The CDR3 DNA is TGTGCCAGCAGCCCGAGCGGGACGCGATCTCGGGAGCAGTTCTTC.

J is TRBJ2-7 and V is TRBV30; 10 bases line up with TRBD1. J lost 6 bases, V lost 3 bases, and 8 bases had no gene match. CDR1 GTSNPN and CDR2 SVGIG come from the germline V gene (reference sequence). The CDR3 extends over 14 amino acids. The CDR3 nucleotides read TGTGCCTGGAGAGCGGGACAGGGGAAAAGCGAGCAGTACTTC. Residues: CAWRAGQGKSEQYF.